This T cell receptor beta chain was profiled in a study of beta chain features in type 1 diabetes. The CDR3 covers 11 residues. The V and J ends lost 4 bases and 9 bases respectively, with 10 bases between them. Germline V gene data show CDR1 as DFQATT and CDR2 as SNEGSKA (reference sequence). Expressed TCRB transcripts were sequenced because the entire RNA isolate underwent reverse transcription. Profiled with immunoSEQ multiplex PCR; TCRdb holds only in-frame clones, not every one. The sample includes about 410,000 clones, around 14% of them seen just once. This sequence joins TRBV20-1 and TRBJ2-1, with D unclear. This clonotype originated in a man aged 25-40 years in good health. What was sequenced was naive CD4+ T cells from blood. CDR3 sequence: CSAKDVLEQFF. DNA of the CDR3: TGCAGTGCTAAGGATGTACTTGAGCAGTTCTTC.